The TCR beta chain under discussion was sequenced for a study of Graves' ophthalmopathy and Graves' hyperthyroidism. Amplification targeted the TCR beta CDR3 regions, with RNA transcripts as the source material. The library came from an HTBI-primed first-round RT-PCR and a second-round multiplex PCR. Using its own MiXCR run on the multiplex PCR reads, TCRdb lists one record per CDR3 protein. The repertoire holds some 520,000 distinct CDR3 sequences, with under 15% as singletons. With V trimmed by 0 bases and J by 10 bases, 7 bases remained unmatched. Germline assignment: CDR1 SGHRS and CDR2 YFSETQ. The CDR3 totals 14 residues. Every ophthalmopathy donor presented moderate-to-severe activity, CAS ≥3, NOSPECS ≥4 and duration under 3 months.

V usage is TRBV5-1 and J usage is TRBJ1-5; 7 bases agree with TRBD1. This TCR came from a woman in her twenties or thirties with Graves' ophthalmopathy. Sequencing was carried out using blood. As DNA, the CDR3 is TGCGCCAGCAGCTTGGCCGCAGGGGGGGATCCCCAGCATTTT. Its translation: CASSLAAGGDPQHF. Supplemented by reference TRBV5-1 and TRBJ1-5, the full variable domain reads KAGVTQTPRYLIKTRGQQVTLSCSPISGHRSVSWYQQTPGQGLQFLFEYFSETQRNKGNFPGRFSGRQFSNSRSEMNVSTLELGDSALYLCASSLAAGGDPQHFGDGTRLSIL.